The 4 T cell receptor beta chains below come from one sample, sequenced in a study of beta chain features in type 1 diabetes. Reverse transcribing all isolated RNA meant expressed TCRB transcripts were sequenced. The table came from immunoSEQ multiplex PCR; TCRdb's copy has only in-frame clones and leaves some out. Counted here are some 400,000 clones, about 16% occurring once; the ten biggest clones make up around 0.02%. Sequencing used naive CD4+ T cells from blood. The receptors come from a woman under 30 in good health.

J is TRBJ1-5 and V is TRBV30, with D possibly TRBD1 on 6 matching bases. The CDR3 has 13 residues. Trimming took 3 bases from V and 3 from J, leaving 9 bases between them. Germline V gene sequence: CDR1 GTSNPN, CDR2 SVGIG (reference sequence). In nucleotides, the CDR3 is TGTGCCTGGAGAGGGGGGGACAATCAGCCCCAGCATTTT. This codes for CAWRGGDNQPQHF.

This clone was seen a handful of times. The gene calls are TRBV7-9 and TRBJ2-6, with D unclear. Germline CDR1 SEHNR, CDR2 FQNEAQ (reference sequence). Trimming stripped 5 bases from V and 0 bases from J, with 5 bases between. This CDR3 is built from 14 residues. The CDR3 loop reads CASSRGSGANVLTF. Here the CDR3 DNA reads TGTGCCAGCAGCAGAGGCTCTGGGGCCAACGTCCTGACTTTC.

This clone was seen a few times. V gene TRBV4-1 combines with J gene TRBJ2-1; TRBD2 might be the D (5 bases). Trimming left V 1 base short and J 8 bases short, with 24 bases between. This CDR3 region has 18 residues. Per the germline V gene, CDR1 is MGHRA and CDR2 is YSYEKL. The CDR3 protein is CASSQGYFTRAAGDEQFF. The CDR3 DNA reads TGCGCCAGCAGCCAAGGTTACTTCACTAGAGCGGCGGGCGATGAGCAGTTCTTC.

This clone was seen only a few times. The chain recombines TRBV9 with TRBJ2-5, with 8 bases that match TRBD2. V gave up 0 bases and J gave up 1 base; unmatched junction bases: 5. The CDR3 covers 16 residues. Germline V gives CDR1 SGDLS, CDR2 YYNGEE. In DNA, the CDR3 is TGTGCCAGCAGCGTAGTAGCGGGATCCAGCCAAGAGACCCAGTACTTC. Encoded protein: CASSVVAGSSQETQYF.